Following are 9 T cell receptor beta chains from one sample sequenced in a study of T cell responses to AZD1222 COVID-19 vaccine. Assay: immunoSEQ multiplex PCR; the TCRdb copy retains only in-frame clones and omits some. This sample has some 170,000 clones, with roughly 94% found just once. The specimen was peripheral blood, collected on day 0 of MenACWY control vaccination. The receptors were sampled from an adult in good health.

The chain employs TRBV9 and TRBJ2-2; D remains ambiguous. Trimming stripped 1 base from V and 7 bases from J, with 11 bases between. This CDR3 has 14 residues. Germline V gives CDR1 SGDLS, CDR2 YYNGEE. CDR3 nucleotide sequence: TGTGCCAGCAGCGTAAGTCTAGATGGCGGGGAGCTGTTTTTT. Translation: CASSVSLDGGELFF.

The chain employs TRBV10-3 and TRBJ1-4, with 9 bases that match TRBD1. With V trimmed by 4 bases and J by 5 bases, 11 bases remained unmatched. Per the germline V gene, CDR1 is ENHRY and CDR2 is SYGVKD. The CDR3 is 17 residues long. The CDR3 loop reads CAISGTGDTTLNEKLFF. As DNA, the CDR3 is TGTGCCATCAGTGGGACAGGGGATACCACTTTGAATGAAAAACTGTTTTTT.

J is TRBJ2-7 and V is TRBV29-1, with D perhaps matching TRBD2 (5 bases). The CDR3 runs to 12 residues. Germline values: CDR1 SQVTM, CDR2 ANQGSEA. V lost 4 bases to trimming and J lost 3 bases, with 10 bases between them. The DNA of the CDR3 is TGCAGCGTTGTTGCGGGCAACTACGAGCAGTACTTC. It is translated as CSVVAGNYEQYF.

The chain recombines TRBV2 with TRBJ1-2; D unresolved. Germline CDR1 reads SNHLY; CDR2 reads FYNNEI. The V gene lost 7 bases and the J gene lost 6 bases, with 12 bases spanning the gap. CDR3 length: 12 amino acids. For the CDR3, the DNA is TGTGCCAGCAACCCATTGGCAGATGGCTACACCTTC. It codes for CASNPLADGYTF.

This clone appeared a few times. This chain uses TRBV10-3 with TRBJ2-6; D assignment may be TRBD1 or TRBD2 (5 bases each). CDR1 is ENHRY and CDR2 is SYGVKD in the germline V gene. V dropped 6 bases and J dropped 3 bases, with 15 bases sitting between them. The CDR3 is 16 residues long. The CDR3 bases are TGTGCCATCAGGCCAAGCGGACAAGGTGGGGCCAACGTCCTGACTTTC. Translating it yields CAIRPSGQGGANVLTF.

J is TRBJ1-1 and V is TRBV7-3; tentative D call: TRBD1 (6 bases). Trimming stripped 1 base from V and 5 bases from J, with 14 bases between. The CDR3 has 15 residues. Germline CDR1 reads SGHTA; CDR2 reads FQGTGA. The CDR3 DNA reads TGTGCCAGCAGCTTAAGAGTGGGGGGCGATACTGAAGCTTTCTTT. The encoded protein is CASSLRVGGDTEAFF.

V and J are TRBV7-2 and TRBJ2-7, with 14 bases matching TRBD2. The germline gives CDR1 SGHTA, CDR2 FQGNSA. The trim removed 5 bases at V and 5 bases at J, leaving 8 bases unmatched. The CDR3 runs 16 residues. The CDR3 protein is CASSQEVGLAGDEQYF. CDR3 nucleotides: TGTGCCAGCAGCCAAGAGGTGGGACTAGCGGGGGACGAGCAGTACTTC.

The table lists this clone with many counts. Other DNA variants within this sample encode the same CDR3. The chain has TRBV28 and TRBJ1-6; a weak D match, TRBD1 (5 bases). This CDR3 contains 13 residues. CDR1 is MDHEN, CDR2 SYDVKM, per germline. V lost 6 bases to trimming and J lost 9 bases, with 12 bases between them. The CDR3 here is CASRDTGGSPLHF. CDR3 DNA sequence: TGTGCCAGCAGGGACACAGGAGGTTCACCCCTCCACTTT.

The chain has TRBV7-9 and TRBJ1-2, with 12 nucleotides matching TRBD1. The length of the CDR3 is 15 residues. Germline V gene lookup returns CDR1 SEHNR and CDR2 FQNEAQ (reference sequence). Unmatched junction bases numbered 3, after V lost 5 bases and J lost 2 bases. CDR3 sequence: CASSRDRGRNYGYTF. As DNA, the CDR3 is TGTGCCAGCAGCCGGGACAGGGGGCGAAACTATGGCTACACCTTC.